Included here is one T cell receptor (beta chain) sequence, with context. Its antigen is not known. The data originate from a study of shared clonotypes between healthy human individuals. CD45RO-negative, CCR7-selected cells formed the naive CD8 fraction, which excluded terminally differentiated effector memory CD45RA+ cells. All donors were healthy HIV-negative adults lacking recent acute infections or vaccinations. Findings and limits, study-wide: The small donor group covered limited genetic and exposure diversity. Sharing across four donors was highest in naive CD4 (roughly 5%) and lowest in memory CD8 (0.4%). Naive subsets generally had larger estimated richness than memory subsets.

TCRdb's table, derived via immunoSEQ multiplex PCR, lists solely in-frame clones and lacks some. The sample records under 1 million clones, 85% to 95% being singletons. Germline loops: CDR1 SEHNR, CDR2 FQNEAQ (reference sequence). V lost 6 bases and J 3 bases, leaving 17 bases between the germline ends. The CDR3 runs 15 residues. This chain links TRBV7-9 with TRBJ1-1, with a tentative D call TRBD1 (6 bases). The clonotype was recovered from a man aged 25-40 years in good health. Sequenced: naive CD8+ T cells sorted from blood. The CDR3 spells CASRPPPEGDTEAFF. CDR3 sequence (DNA): TGTGCCAGCAGGCCCCCCCCTGAGGGGGACACTGAAGCTTTCTTT. Complete variable domain (other parts from reference TRBV7-9 and TRBJ1-1): DTGVSQNPRHKITKRGQNVTFRCDPISEHNRLYWYRQTLGQGPEFLTYFQNEAQLEKSRLLSDRFSAERPKGSFSTLEIQRTEQGDSAMYLCASRPPPEGDTEAFFGQGTRLTVV.